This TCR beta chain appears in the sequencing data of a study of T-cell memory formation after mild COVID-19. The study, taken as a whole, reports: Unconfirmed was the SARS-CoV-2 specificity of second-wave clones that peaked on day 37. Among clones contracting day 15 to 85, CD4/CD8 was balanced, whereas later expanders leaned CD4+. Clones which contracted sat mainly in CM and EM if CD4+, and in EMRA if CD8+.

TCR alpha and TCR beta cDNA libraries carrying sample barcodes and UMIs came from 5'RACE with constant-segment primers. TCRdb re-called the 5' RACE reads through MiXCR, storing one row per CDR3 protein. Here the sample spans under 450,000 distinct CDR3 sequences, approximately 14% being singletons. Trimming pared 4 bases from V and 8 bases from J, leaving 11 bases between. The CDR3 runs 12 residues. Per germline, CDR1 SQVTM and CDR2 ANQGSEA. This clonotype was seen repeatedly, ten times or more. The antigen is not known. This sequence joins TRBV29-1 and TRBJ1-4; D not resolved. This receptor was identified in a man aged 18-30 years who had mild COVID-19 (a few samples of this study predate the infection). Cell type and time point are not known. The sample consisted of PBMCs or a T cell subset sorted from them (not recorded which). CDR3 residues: CSVVGGDEKLFF. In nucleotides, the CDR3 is TGCAGCGTTGTGGGTGGCGACGAAAAACTGTTTTTT. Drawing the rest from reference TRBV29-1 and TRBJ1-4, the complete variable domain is SAVISQKPSRDICQRGTSLTIQCQVDSQVTMMFWYRQQPGQSLTLIATANQGSEATYESGFVIDKFPISRPNLTFSTLTVSNMSPEDSSIYLCSVVGGDEKLFFGSGTQLSVL.